The present entry profiles one TCR beta chain with its context. As originally analysed: Amplification of reference gene primers was used by the study to estimate nucleated cell counts. Clones were sequenced by immunoSEQ multiplex PCR, and TCRdb holds only the in-frame ones, with some missing. For V, J and clone size, that table is used; D and trimming come from the DNA. This sample has more than 100,000 clones, with around 78% found just once. The sample originates from a study of blood T cell repertoires in COVID-19. Overall study: Samples representing acute and convalescent COVID-19 were sourced from the United States, Italy and Spain. In each case, the material was cDNA or gDNA derived from T cells, B-cell-depleted T cells, or PBMCs.

CDR1 and CDR2 from the germline V gene are LNHDA and SQIVND (reference sequence). This CDR3 comprises 16 residues. V was clipped by 0 bases and J by 5 bases; unmatched bases: 4. The chain combines TRBV19 with TRBJ2-3; TRBD2 matches at 11 bases. The source is a man aged 70 or older with acute or convalescent COVID-19. Sample: peripheral blood. This CDR3 is CASSIDSGGAGDTQYF. The CDR3 bases are TGTGCCAGTAGTATAGATAGCGGGGGGGCCGGAGATACGCAGTATTTT.